These 21 T cell receptor beta chains originate from one sample sequenced in a study of human T cells and chemical hapten exposure (dated by TCRdb to the early 2020s). Library preparation attached unique molecular identifiers to individual cDNA molecules for quantitative, reproducible TCR counting. Through fastp at Q25 and MiXCR, TCRdb rebuilt clones from the public reads, retaining in-frame beta chains. Each record represents a unique CDR3 protein, reported with the most common genes and DNA among its rows. Present in this sample are several thousand distinct CDR3 sequences, 49% of which were seen just once. The ten largest clonotypes hold 3.5% of the sample. The treatment or condition label, read with the paper, signifies: therapeutic diphenylcyclopropenone sensitization with weekly scalp DPC. The material sequenced was whole blood, taken before DPC sensitization or 2, 6, or about 24 weeks after (not recorded which). The source is an adult with alopecia areata. Some clones in this sample may be carry-over from other donors' samples. This table probably holds off-target reads from a library built for another chain.

This clonotype came up a few times. The chain recombines TRBV3-1 with TRBJ2-7, with a weak D call TRBD2 (5 bases). CDR1 is LGHDT and CDR2 is YNNKEL in the germline V gene (reference sequence). The germline V and J ends were trimmed by 0 bases and 2 bases, with 11 bases remaining between them. The CDR3 covers 15 residues. The CDR3 nucleotides read TGTGCCAGCAGCCAAGATCGGGGTTGGACCTACGAGCAGTACTTC. This encodes CASSQDRGWTYEQYF.

This clonotype was seen a handful of times. The chain uses TRBV29-1 and TRBJ2-5; 10 nucleotides match TRBD1. V lost 5 bases, J lost 2 bases, and 2 bases stayed unmatched. Per the germline V gene, CDR1 is SQVTM and CDR2 is ANQGSEA. The length of the CDR3 is 13 residues. The CDR3 here is CSVRTGGQETQYF. The CDR3 DNA follows: TGCAGCGTTCGGACAGGGGGGCAAGAGACCCAGTACTTC.

The chain employs TRBV7-9 and TRBJ2-7; TRBD1 agrees at 10 bases. This CDR3 region has 16 residues. V lost 4 bases and J lost 4; bases outside the gene matches: 10. CDR1 and CDR2 from the germline V gene are SEHNR and FQNEAQ (reference sequence). The CDR3 region has the DNA TGTGCCAGCAGCTCCACCCTTAGGACAGGGGGGTACGAGCAGTACTTC. This codes for CASSSTLRTGGYEQYF. The full variable domain, in which reference TRBV7-9 and TRBJ2-7 provide the parts outside the CDR3, is DTGVSQNPRHKITKRGQNVTFRCDPISEHNRLYWYRQTLGQGPEFLTYFQNEAQLEKSRLLSDRFSAERPKGSFSTLEIQRTEQGDSAMYLCASSSTLRTGGYEQYFGPGTRLTVT.

This sequence joins TRBV4-1 and TRBJ2-1; 15 nucleotides line up with TRBD2. The CDR3 extends over 18 amino acids. Germline V CDR1 and CDR2: MGHRA, YSYEKL. Trimming took 4 bases from V and 5 from J; bases not matched to a gene: 9. CDR3 sequence: CASSRDGTSGRFHNEQFF. CDR3 DNA sequence: TGCGCCAGCAGCCGAGACGGGACTAGCGGGAGGTTCCACAATGAGCAGTTCTTC.

The V call is TRBV18, the J call TRBJ2-5, with D maybe TRBD1 (5 bases). V lost 0 bases, J lost 5 bases, and 10 bases lay in between. This CDR3 comprises 14 residues. Germline V gives CDR1 KGHSH, CDR2 LQKENI. In DNA form, the CDR3 reads TGTGCCAGCTCACCACCAGAAGGGGTGGAGACCCAGTACTTC. This gives the protein CASSPPEGVETQYF.

The V gene is TRBV6-6, the J gene TRBJ2-3, with TRBD2 matching 8 bases. CDR1 is MNHNY, CDR2 SVGAGI, per germline (reference sequence). The ends lost 8 bases at V and 2 bases at J; junction bases unmatched: 18. CDR3 length: 18 residues. The CDR3 DNA reads TGTGCCAGCTCCCCTTTGGCGGGGGGCCACAATCCCACAGATACGCAGTATTTT. Translation gives CASSPLAGGHNPTDTQYF.

The V call is TRBV5-1, the J call TRBJ2-5; unclear D gene. CDR3 length equals 14 residues. The germline V gene encodes CDR1 SGHRS and CDR2 YFSETQ. Deletions cut 2 bases from V and 1 base from J, with 9 bases between. The DNA of the CDR3 is TGCGCCAGCAGCTTTAACAACCTCCAAGAGACCCAGTACTTC. Its protein product is CASSFNNLQETQYF.

The chain has TRBV5-1 and TRBJ2-7, with D unresolved. The germline gives CDR1 SGHRS, CDR2 YFSETQ. V shed 2 bases and J shed 2 bases, with 11 bases lying between them. CDR3 length: 14 amino acids. DNA of the CDR3: TGCGCCAGCAGCTTAGGAGACTCAGCCTACGAGCAGTACTTC. Its translation: CASSLGDSAYEQYF. Using reference TRBV5-1 and TRBJ2-7 for the parts outside the CDR3, the full variable domain is KAGVTQTPRYLIKTRGQQVTLSCSPISGHRSVSWYQQTPGQGLQFLFEYFSETQRNKGNFPGRFSGRQFSNSRSEMNVSTLELGDSALYLCASSLGDSAYEQYFGPGTRLTVT.

The chain uses TRBV7-2 and TRBJ2-5; 10 bases align to TRBD2. The CDR3 length is 16 residues. V lost 0 bases, J lost 1 base, and 2 bases stayed unmatched. Looked up from germline, CDR1 is SGHTA and CDR2 is FQGNSA. The chain's CDR3 is CASSLALAGLQETQYF. The CDR3, as DNA: TGTGCCAGCAGCTTAGCACTAGCGGGGCTCCAAGAGACCCAGTACTTC.

This chain joins TRBV5-5 and TRBJ2-7; tentative D call: TRBD1 (5 bases). CDR1 and CDR2 (germline): SGHKS, YYEKEE (reference sequence). Between the trimmed V and J ends, which lost 0 bases and 2 bases, there was a span of 6 bases. The CDR3 is 13 residues long. The CDR3 protein is CASSLEQAYEQYF. The CDR3 DNA follows: TGTGCCAGCAGCTTGGAACAGGCCTACGAGCAGTACTTC.

The chain uses TRBV6-5 and TRBJ2-1; the D is unclear. The CDR3 loop spans 14 amino acids. Trimming shortened V by 0 bases and J by 5 bases, and 8 bases separated the two germline ends. From germline, CDR1 is MNHEY and CDR2 SVGAGI. The CDR3 DNA reads as TGTGCCAGCAGTTACTCGGCCCGAAACAATGAGCAGTTCTTC. Its protein is CASSYSARNNEQFF.

V is TRBV7-7 and J is TRBJ2-2; no firm D call. V was cut by 5 bases and J by 2 bases, with 3 bases left in between. The CDR3 loop spans 12 amino acids. Germline CDR1 and CDR2: SSHAT and FNYEAQ (reference sequence). The DNA for the CDR3 is TGTGCCAGCAGCCGAAACACCGGGGAGCTGTTTTTT. Translation gives CASSRNTGELFF.

Turning to this clonotype: The junction differs from germline at one of its ends, possibly a read error. This sequence joins TRBV4-1 and TRBJ1-1, with TRBD1 matching 7 bases. The germline CDR1 and CDR2 sequences are MGHRA and YSYEKL. The CDR3 sequence is 15 residues long. The CDR3 nucleotides are TGCGCCAGCAGCATTAGTGGTAGGGCCGAGACAGGGATTACTTTT. Protein: CASSISGRAETGITF.

V and J are TRBV7-9 and TRBJ2-5, with 8 nucleotides matching TRBD1. The CDR3 is 14 amino acids. Trimming at V came to 5 bases and at J to 2 bases, leaving 4 bases not matched to a gene. Germline V gives CDR1 SEHNR, CDR2 FQNEAQ (reference sequence). The CDR3 DNA reads as TGTGCCAGCAGCACCGACAGGGGTCAAGAGACCCAGTACTTC. Translation gives CASSTDRGQETQYF.

The rearrangement uses TRBV18 and TRBJ2-7; TRBD1 matches at 10 bases. Germline trimming cut 2 bases from V and 5 bases from J; bases unmatched to any gene: 0. CDR3 size: 13 residues. Germline V gene lookup returns CDR1 KGHSH and CDR2 LQKENI. CDR3 protein: CASSPGQGDEQYF. The CDR3 DNA sequence: TGTGCCAGCTCACCAGGACAGGGGGACGAGCAGTACTTC.

The chain carries TRBV7-9 and TRBJ2-2, with 7 bases matching TRBD2. The germline gives CDR1 SEHNR, CDR2 FQNEAQ (reference sequence). The CDR3 is 16 residues long. V was clipped by 2 bases and J by 1 base; unmatched bases: 4. The CDR3 region is CASSLTSGMNTGELFF. The CDR3 DNA is TGTGCCAGCAGCTTAACCAGCGGGATGAACACCGGGGAGCTGTTTTTT. Looking up the rest from reference TRBV7-9 and TRBJ2-2 gives the full variable domain: DTGVSQNPRHKITKRGQNVTFRCDPISEHNRLYWYRQTLGQGPEFLTYFQNEAQLEKSRLLSDRFSAERPKGSFSTLEIQRTEQGDSAMYLCASSLTSGMNTGELFFGEGSRLTVL.

The V call is TRBV5-1, the J call TRBJ2-1, with a possible D match to TRBD1 (6 bases). This CDR3 spans 14 amino acids. Germline CDR1 SGHRS, CDR2 YFSETQ. V was trimmed by 4 bases and J by 4 bases, leaving 12 bases between them. The CDR3 protein is CASSPDRRYNEQFF. Written as DNA, the CDR3 is TGCGCCAGCAGCCCCGACAGGAGATACAATGAGCAGTTCTTC.

The J gene is TRBJ2-3, the V gene TRBV27; tentatively, D is TRBD1 (6 bases). The CDR3 loop spans 13 amino acids. Per germline, CDR1 MNHEY and CDR2 SMNVEV (reference sequence). Trimming removed 2 bases at V and 4 bases at J, with 7 bases between. CDR3 loop: CASSLEGADTQYF. CDR3 bases: TGTGCCAGCAGTTTAGAGGGGGCAGATACGCAGTATTTT.

In this sample, this clonotype turned up a few times. V and J are TRBV27 and TRBJ2-1, with unresolved D. V was trimmed by 2 bases and J by 8 bases, leaving 7 bases between them. Germline V gene sequence: CDR1 MNHEY, CDR2 SMNVEV (reference sequence). This CDR3 comprises 12 residues. The CDR3 loop reads CASSLSLDEQFF. CDR3 DNA sequence: TGTGCCAGCAGTTTAAGTTTGGATGAGCAGTTCTTC.

This rearrangement joins TRBV29-1 to TRBJ2-3; the match to TRBD1 covers 9 bases. Germline assignment: CDR1 SQVTM and CDR2 ANQGSEA. The CDR3 extends over 12 amino acids. V trimming: 8 bases; J trimming: 4 bases; junction bases outside the gene matches: 4. CDR3 bases: TGCAGCCTTCGGACAGGGGCAGATACGCAGTATTTT. This encodes CSLRTGADTQYF.

The chain employs TRBV6-6 and TRBJ2-2; D is uncertain. V was clipped by 2 bases and J by 4 bases, with 8 bases between them. The CDR3 is 14 residues long. Germline V gene sequence: CDR1 MNHNY, CDR2 SVGAGI (reference sequence). As DNA, the CDR3 is TGTGCCAGCAGTTACGATGGGTCCACCGGGGAGCTGTTTTTT. It codes for CASSYDGSTGELFF.